The 10 T cell receptor beta chains below all came from one sample that was sequenced in a study of T-cell reconstitution after alpha-beta-depleted transplantation in children. Preparation of the TCRbeta library involved a method that used unique molecular identifiers. TCRdb fed the PCR reads into MiXCR, producing one record per CDR3 protein. The profile shows hundreds of thousands of distinct CDR3 sequences, about 15% of them singletons. This sample comprised PBMCs, mostly from graft donor cells, obtained 360 days after TCRalphabeta/CD19-depleted stem cell transplant. These TCRs come from a male patient between 10 and 17 years old who had a stem cell transplant for acute lymphoblastic leukemia, so the T cells may come from the graft donor.

The chain recombines TRBV12-3 or TRBV12-4 with TRBJ2-7; the D is unclear. V was clipped by 5 bases and J by 4 bases, with 12 bases between them. This CDR3 has 13 amino acids. The CDR3 DNA is TGTGCCAGCAGTACCCAGAGTGGGTACGAGCAGTACTTC. Encoded protein: CASSTQSGYEQYF.

CDR3 sequence reads: CASSQVLAGYNEQFF. CDR3 nucleotide sequence: TGCGCCAGCAGCCAAGTTCTAGCGGGATACAATGAGCAGTTCTTC. The rearrangement joins TRBV4-1 to TRBJ2-1; 9 nucleotides line up with TRBD2. CDR1 and CDR2 (germline): MGHRA, YSYEKL. The CDR3 consists of 15 residues. J was trimmed by 4 bases and V by 1 base; bases with no gene match: 2.

The chain recombines TRBV7-9 with TRBJ1-5; D not resolved. Per germline, CDR1 SEHNR and CDR2 FQNEAQ (reference sequence). CDR3 size: 12 residues. Trimming stripped 4 bases from V and 5 bases from J, with 6 bases between. CDR3 sequence (DNA): TGTGCCAGCAGCTGGGGAGATCAGCCCCAGCATTTT. Amino acids: CASSWGDQPQHF.

The chain combines TRBV3-1 with TRBJ2-7; D may match TRBD1 or TRBD2 (5 bases each). The CDR3 has 17 residues. Trimming cost V 1 base and J 2 bases, with 18 bases left between them. Germline values: CDR1 LGHDT, CDR2 YNNKEL (reference sequence). CDR3 nucleotides: TGTGCCAGCAGCCAAGGCCTCAAAGGGACCCAAACCTACGAGCAGTACTTC. It translates to CASSQGLKGTQTYEQYF.

A few counts support this clonotype. V and J are TRBV7-9 and TRBJ2-2; 11 bases align to TRBD2. Germline assignment: CDR1 SEHNR and CDR2 FQNEAQ (reference sequence). The length of the CDR3 is 17 residues. Unmatched junction bases numbered 4, after V lost 4 bases and J lost 0 bases. CDR3 coding DNA: TGTGCCAGCAGCTCATTGGGACTAGCGGCGAACACCGGGGAGCTGTTTTTT. It yields the protein CASSSLGLAANTGELFF.

The chain employs TRBV2 and TRBJ2-1; 7 positions match TRBD2. The length of the CDR3 is 14 residues. CDR1 is SNHLY and CDR2 is FYNNEI in the germline V gene. Germline trimming cut 8 bases from V and 13 bases from J; bases unmatched to any gene: 17. CDR3 bases: TGTGCCAGCTTGGGACTACCGGGCTCAGGAGAACAGTTCTTC. This sequence encodes CASLGLPGSGEQFF.

This clonotype was recorded a few times. The chain is built from TRBV20-1 and TRBJ2-7; D is undetermined. V dropped 7 bases and J dropped 0 bases, with 10 bases sitting between them. The germline gives CDR1 DFQATT, CDR2 SNEGSKA (reference sequence). CDR3 length: 12 amino acids. In DNA, the CDR3 is TGCAGTGTACCGGTTAGCTCCTACGAGCAGTACTTC. Translation gives CSVPVSSYEQYF.

This clonotype was seen only a few times. J is TRBJ1-5 and V is TRBV23-1; 8 nucleotides match TRBD1. TRBV23-1 has ORF status, its function being uncertain. The CDR3 extends over 18 amino acids. V dropped 0 bases and J dropped 3; count of bases not matched to a gene: 10. For the CDR3, the DNA is TGCGCCAGCAGTCAATCGAAGGGAACAGGGGGGCTCAATCAGCCCCAGCATTTT. Amino acid sequence: CASSQSKGTGGLNQPQHF.

This clonotype was recorded a few times. The chain joins TRBV4-1 to TRBJ2-7; weak D call: TRBD2 (5 bases). The CDR3 is 13 residues long. CDR1 MGHRA and CDR2 YSYEKL come from the germline V gene. Trimming took off 6 bases at V and 6 bases at J, with 15 bases between the two ends. In DNA form, the CDR3 reads TGCGCCAGCAGAGGACTGGGCCGGCGCGAGCAGTACTTC. Residues: CASRGLGRREQYF.

This clonotype has more than one count but fewer than ten. This chain links TRBV24-1 with TRBJ2-7; the D gene is possibly TRBD1 (6 bases). This CDR3 has 13 amino acids. Germline assignment: CDR1 KGHDR and CDR2 SFDVKD. Trimming shortened V by 7 bases and J by 8 bases, and 17 bases separated the two germline ends. The CDR3 DNA sequence: TGTGCCACCAGGTCACCGGACAGCTCTCAGCAGTACTTC. It specifies CATRSPDSSQQYF.